A single T cell receptor (beta chain) is shown here with its context. Its antigen is undetermined. A much larger clone sits a single nucleotide away, making a read error possible. The data were taken from a study of glioma-infiltrating T cells. Study-wide results and limits: CDR3 overlap between tissue and blood was very small. Non-neoplastic patients had below-expected tissue-blood divergence, while all gliomas exceeded expectation.

TCR alpha and beta CDR3 regions were amplified from RNA using iRepertoire nested multiplex PCR. One-step reverse transcription and amplification started from approximately 100-400 ng of tissue mRNA or PBMC total RNA. TCRdb reanalysed the multiplex PCR reads using MiXCR and keeps one entry per CDR3 protein. The table lists 90,000 to 100,000 distinct CDR3 sequences, 35% to 50% of them singletons. The source material was glioma tissue, nonneoplastic brain tissue, or PBMCs (not recorded which). The sequence was obtained from a human donor with low-grade glioma or glioblastoma, undergoing nonglioma brain surgery, or in good health (not recorded which).

The CDR3 here is CASIQERTLSRTQYF. In nucleotides, the CDR3 is TGTGCCAGCATCCAAGAAAGGACACTTTCACGGACCCAGTACTTC. This chain links TRBV3-1 with TRBJ2-5, with a possible D match to TRBD1 (5 bases). Germline CDR1 LGHDT, CDR2 YNNKEL (reference sequence). CDR3 size: 15 residues.